The clone carrying this TCR beta chain was seen only a few times. Between the trimmed V and J ends, which lost 4 bases and 4 bases, there was a span of 8 bases. This CDR3 contains 12 residues. CDR1 is LNHNV and CDR2 is YYDKDF in the germline V gene (reference sequence). The study ran its PCR with 60 Vbeta and 13 Jbeta primers. This table comes from immunoSEQ multiplex PCR, and its TCRdb copy is limited to in-frame clones, with some not included. Found here are about 160,000 clones, nearly 80% of them singletons; the top ten hold around a tenth. The data stem from a study of cytomegalovirus exposure and HLA in healthy donors.

The sequencing sample was made of PBMCs. V is TRBV15 and J is TRBJ2-7; TRBD2 is a possible D gene (6 bases). The sequence was collected from a man younger than 30 in good health and CMV-seropositive. Written as DNA, the CDR3 is TGTGCCACCAGCATGGGGGGATACGAGCAGTACTTC. It is translated as CATSMGGYEQYF.